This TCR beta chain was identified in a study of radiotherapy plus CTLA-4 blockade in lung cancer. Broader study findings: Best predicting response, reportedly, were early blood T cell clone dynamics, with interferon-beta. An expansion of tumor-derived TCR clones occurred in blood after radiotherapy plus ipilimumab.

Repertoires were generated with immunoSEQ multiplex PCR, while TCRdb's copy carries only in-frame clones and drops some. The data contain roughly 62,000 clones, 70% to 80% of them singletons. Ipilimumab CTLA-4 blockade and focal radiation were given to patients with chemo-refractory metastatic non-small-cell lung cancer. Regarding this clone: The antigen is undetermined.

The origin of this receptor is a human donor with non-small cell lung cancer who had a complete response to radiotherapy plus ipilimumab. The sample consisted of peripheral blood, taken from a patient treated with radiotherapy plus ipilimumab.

CDR3 region: CASSTTSGDYEQYF. CDR3 coding DNA: TGTGCCAGCAGCACAACTAGCGGGGACTACGAGCAGTACTTC. The gene calls are TRBV9 and TRBJ2-7; 10 nucleotides agree with TRBD2. Germline-derived CDR1 and CDR2 are SGDLS and YYNGEE. The V segment lost 4 bases and the J segment 3 bases; nucleotides outside the gene matches: 4. This CDR3 contains 14 residues. The complete variable domain, with remaining parts taken from reference TRBV9 and TRBJ2-7, reads DSGVTQTPKHLITATGQRVTLRCSPRSGDLSVYWYQQSLDQGLQFLIQYYNGEERAKGNILERFSAQQFPDLHSELNLSSLELGDSALYFCASSTTSGDYEQYFGPGTRLTVT.